The T cell receptor beta chain under discussion was sequenced for a study of blood T cell repertoires in COVID-19. Study-wide context: Researchers got acute and convalescent COVID-19 samples from the United States, Italy and Spain.

CDR3 length equals 15 residues. The V segment lost 7 bases and the J segment 1 base; nucleotides outside the gene matches: 6. Per germline, CDR1 ENHRY and CDR2 SYGVKD. As handled by the study authors: For nucleated cells, counts were estimated from reference gene primer amplification. The table came from immunoSEQ multiplex PCR; TCRdb's copy has only in-frame clones and leaves some out. V and J calls and clone size are copied from that table; D and trimming were computed from the DNA. The repertoire holds around 190,000 clones, approximately 83% seen once, with around 8.6% in the top ten. Sequences were obtained from peripheral blood. This chain connects TRBV10-3 to TRBJ2-1; the match to TRBD1 covers 8 bases. The TCR was taken from a middle-aged man with active or convalescent COVID-19. The DNA of the CDR3 is TGTGCCATCACCTCGACAGGGGAATCCTACAATGAGCAGTTCTTC. Its protein is CAITSTGESYNEQFF.